This entry describes one T cell receptor (beta chain). The antigen remains undetermined. This sample stems from a study of T-cell memory formation after mild COVID-19. The study, taken as a whole, reports: While clones contracting from day 15 to 85 were balanced between CD4 and CD8, later expanders leaned CD4+.

The length of the CDR3 is 16 residues. Germline V CDR1 and CDR2: SGHKS, YYEKEE (reference sequence). V lost 5 bases and J lost 1; bases outside the gene matches: 11. Amplification by 5'RACE using constant-segment primers produced TCR alpha and TCR beta cDNA libraries that carried sample barcodes and UMIs. TCRdb re-called the 5' RACE reads through MiXCR, storing one row per CDR3 protein. The table includes roughly 200,000 distinct CDR3 sequences, approximately 20% detected once. This clonotype was sampled from an adult woman who had mild COVID-19 (a few samples of this study predate the infection). Cell type and time point are not known. Sequenced material: PBMCs or a T cell subset sorted from them (not recorded which). This sequence joins TRBV5-5 and TRBJ1-1; 7 bases are a match to TRBD1. The CDR3 is CASSSHRDSANTEAFF. The CDR3 nucleotides are TGTGCCAGCAGTTCGCACCGGGACAGCGCGAACACTGAAGCTTTCTTT.